The rows below give T cell receptor beta chains drawn from one sample of a study of PD-1 blockade in classical Hodgkin lymphoma. Sequenced by immunoSEQ multiplex PCR; TCRdb stores in-frame clones only, minus some. The sample consists of 8,000 to 8,500 clones, 70% to 90% of them appearing once. The source material was CD8+ T cells from blood, sampled at baseline. The source is a human donor with classical Hodgkin lymphoma. Each CDR3 is given with its conserved first and last residue. A D gene is named only where the DNA matches it firmly.

d_call j_call v_call cdr3_nt cdr3_aa
TRBD2 TRBJ2-3 TRBV7-6 TGTGCCAGCAGCTTAGGCTCGGGGTTCGGGGGGGGCTCTCAATGGCAGGATACGCAGTATTTT CASSLGSGFGGGSQWQDTQYF
TRBD2 TRBJ2-7 TRBV28 TGTGCCAGCTCCGGGGGGGTTAGCGGGATTTACGAGCAGTACTTC CASSGGVSGIYEQYF
. TRBJ2-3 TRBV6-5 TGTGCCAGCAGTCTCAGCGATACGCAGTATTTT CASSLSDTQYF
. TRBJ2-5 TRBV27 TGTGCCAGCAGTTTAGTGACAGCAGAGACCCAGTACTTC CASSLVTAETQYF
TRBD1 TRBJ2-4 TRBV27 TGTGCCAGCAGTTCCCCTGGACAGGATCTGTACTTC CASSSPGQDLYF
. TRBJ2-1 TRBV6-5 TGTGCCAGCAGTTACTCGATGAGTGGTTGGCAAAATGAGCAGTTCTTC CASSYSMSGWQNEQFF
TRBD2 TRBJ2-2 TRBV7-9 TGTGCCAGCAGCTTAGGCGCGGGAGGTCCCACCGGGGAGCTGTTTTTT CASSLGAGGPTGELFF
TRBD1 TRBJ2-7 TRBV5-1 TGCGCCAGCAGACCCGGGACAGGGGGCGACGAGCAGTACTTC CASRPGTGGDEQYF
. TRBJ2-1 TRBV4-1 TGCGCCAGCAGCCAAGATCTTCCCCAGAACAATGAGCAGTTCTTC CASSQDLPQNNEQFF
. TRBJ1-6 TRBV7-9 TGTGCCAGCAGCGCCCGTCCGTCCCTCCACTTT CASSARPSLHF
TRBD1 TRBJ2-7 TRBV6-6 TGTGCCAGCGCCGGGGACAGTGGGTACGAGCAGTACTTC CASAGDSGYEQYF
. TRBJ1-1 TRBV19 TGTGCCAGTAGTATGTTGGGGCAGGAGAACACTGAAGCTTTCTTT CASSMLGQENTEAFF
. TRBJ2-1 TRBV7-6 TGTGCCAGCAGCTCACCCAAGAATGAGCAGTTCTTC CASSSPKNEQFF
. TRBJ2-2 TRBV7-6 TGTGCCAGCAGCTTAGAAGGAGGCCTAGCTGACACCGGGGAGCTGTTTTTT CASSLEGGLADTGELFF
TRBD1 TRBJ2-7 TRBV4-1 TGCGCCAGCAGCCAAGATAGGTGGGACAGGGGTGACGAGCAGTACTTC CASSQDRWDRGDEQYF
TRBD1 TRBJ1-2 TRBV25-1 TGTGCCAGCAGTGCAACCGGGGACAGCTATGGCTACACCTTC CASSATGDSYGYTF
TRBD1 TRBJ2-7 TRBV11-2 TGTGCCAGCAGCTTAGTGACAGGGGTCCCCTACGAGCAGTACTTC CASSLVTGVPYEQYF